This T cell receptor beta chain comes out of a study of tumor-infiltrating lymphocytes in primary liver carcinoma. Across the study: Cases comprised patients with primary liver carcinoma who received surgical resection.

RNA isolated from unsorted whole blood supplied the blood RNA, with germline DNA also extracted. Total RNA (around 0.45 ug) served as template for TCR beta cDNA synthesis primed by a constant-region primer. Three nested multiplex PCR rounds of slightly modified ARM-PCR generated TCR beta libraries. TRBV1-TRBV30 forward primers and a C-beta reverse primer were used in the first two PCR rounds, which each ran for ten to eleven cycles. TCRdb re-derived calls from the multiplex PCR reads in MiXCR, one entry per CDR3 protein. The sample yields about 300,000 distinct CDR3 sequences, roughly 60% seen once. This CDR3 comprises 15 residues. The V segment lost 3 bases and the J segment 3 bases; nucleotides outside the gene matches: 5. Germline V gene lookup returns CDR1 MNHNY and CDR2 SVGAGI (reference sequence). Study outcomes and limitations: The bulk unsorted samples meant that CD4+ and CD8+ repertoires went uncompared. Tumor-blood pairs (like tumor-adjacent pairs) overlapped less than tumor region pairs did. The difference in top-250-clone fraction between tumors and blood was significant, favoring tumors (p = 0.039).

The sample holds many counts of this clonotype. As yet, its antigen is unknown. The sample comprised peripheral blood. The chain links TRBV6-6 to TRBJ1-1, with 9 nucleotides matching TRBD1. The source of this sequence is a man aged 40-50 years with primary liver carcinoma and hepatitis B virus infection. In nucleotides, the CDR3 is TGTGCCAGCAGTTATCCCGGGACAGGGCACACTGAAGCTTTCTTT. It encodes CASSYPGTGHTEAFF.